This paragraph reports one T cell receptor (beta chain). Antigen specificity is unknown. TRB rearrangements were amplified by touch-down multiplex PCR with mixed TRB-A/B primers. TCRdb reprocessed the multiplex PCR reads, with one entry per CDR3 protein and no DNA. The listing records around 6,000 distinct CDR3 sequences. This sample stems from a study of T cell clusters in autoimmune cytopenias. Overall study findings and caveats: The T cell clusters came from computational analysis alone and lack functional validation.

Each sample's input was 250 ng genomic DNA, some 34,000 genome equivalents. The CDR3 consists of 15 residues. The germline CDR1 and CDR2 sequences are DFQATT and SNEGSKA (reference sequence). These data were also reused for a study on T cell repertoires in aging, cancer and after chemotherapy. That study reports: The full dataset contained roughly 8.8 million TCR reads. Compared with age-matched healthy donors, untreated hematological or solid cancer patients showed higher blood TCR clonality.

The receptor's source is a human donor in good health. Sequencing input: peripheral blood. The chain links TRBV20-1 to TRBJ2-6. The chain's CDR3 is CSARQPSSGANVLTF.